The next 25 T cell receptor beta chains were all read from a single sample in a study of blood T cell repertoires in COVID-19. Data came from immunoSEQ multiplex PCR; TCRdb stores just in-frame clones and leaves some out. The sample carries about half a million clones, 80% to 90% recorded once. Sequencing was performed on peripheral blood. The receptors were gathered from a human donor in a cohort sampled during active COVID-19.

This chain connects TRBV30 to TRBJ2-7; D might be TRBD1 (5 bases). The germline V gene has CDR1 GTSNPN and CDR2 SVGIG (reference sequence). This CDR3 has 14 residues. The ends were cut back, 3 bases at V and 4 bases at J, with 16 bases in the middle. CDR3 in amino acids: CAWRVPGQGYEQYF. CDR3 DNA sequence: TGTGCCTGGAGGGTCCCCGGACAAGGGTACGAGCAGTACTTC.

A note on this clone: This specimen includes other DNA sequences encoding the same CDR3. The V and J genes are TRBV9 and TRBJ2-3; D is perhaps TRBD2 (5 bases). The CDR3 loop spans 14 amino acids. V was cut by 0 bases and J by 0 bases, with 5 bases left in between. Per germline, CDR1 SGDLS and CDR2 YYNGEE. The CDR3, as DNA: TGTGCCAGCAGCGTAGCGGGAAGCACAGATACGCAGTATTTT. It translates to CASSVAGSTDTQYF.

The table lists this clone with a few counts. This chain joins TRBV4-2 and TRBJ2-7; 9 bases agree with TRBD2. This CDR3 comprises 16 residues. Per the germline V gene, CDR1 is LGHNA and CDR2 is YNFKEQ. Germline trimming cut 1 base from V and 6 bases from J; bases unmatched to any gene: 10. The CDR3 protein is CASSQGVLAGYVEQYF. In DNA form, the CDR3 reads TGTGCCAGCAGCCAAGGAGTTCTAGCGGGATACGTCGAGCAGTACTTC.

In this sample, this clone turned up a few times. The chain recombines TRBV4-2 with TRBJ1-3; no clear D. Germline values: CDR1 LGHNA, CDR2 YNFKEQ. The CDR3 loop spans 14 amino acids. Trimming removed 0 bases at V and 2 bases at J, with 5 bases between. In DNA form, the CDR3 reads TGTGCCAGCAGCCAAGAGGCGGCTGGAAACACCATATATTTT. Protein: CASSQEAAGNTIYF.

The genes are TRBV4-2 and TRBJ2-5; TRBD1 aligns across 8 bases. CDR1 and CDR2 from the germline V gene are LGHNA and YNFKEQ. This CDR3 spans 14 amino acids. Unmatched junction bases numbered 1, after V lost 3 bases and J lost 1 base. The CDR3 DNA reads as TGTGCCAGCAGCCAGGGGACAGGCCAAGAGACCCAGTACTTC. It codes for CASSQGTGQETQYF.

This clone has just a few counts. The rearrangement uses TRBV5-1 and TRBJ1-1; D is unclear. The CDR3 consists of 14 residues. Germline CDR1 reads SGHRS; CDR2 reads YFSETQ. V was pared by 0 bases and J by 3 bases, with 9 bases between. CDR3 in DNA: TGCGCCAGCAGCTTGGGCCTACCATACACTGAAGCTTTCTTT. The encoded protein is CASSLGLPYTEAFF.

The chain is built from TRBV6-2 or TRBV6-3 and TRBJ1-1; TRBD1 agrees at 8 bases. This CDR3 spans 12 amino acids. Looked up from germline, CDR1 is MNHEY and CDR2 is SVGEGT. J gave up 12 bases and V 6 bases, and 9 bases lay outside the gene matches. This CDR3 is CASSPGQGVPFF. CDR3 bases: TGTGCCAGCAGCCCAGGACAGGGTGTGCCTTTCTTT.

The J gene is TRBJ2-3, the V gene TRBV20-1; 10 bases are shared with TRBD2. Per germline, CDR1 DFQATT and CDR2 SNEGSKA (reference sequence). V shed 3 bases, J shed 4 bases, and the junction held 1 base outside the gene matches. The length of the CDR3 is 13 residues. CDR3 loop: CSASLAGADTQYF. In DNA, the CDR3 is TGCAGTGCTAGTCTAGCGGGAGCAGATACGCAGTATTTT.

The V gene is TRBV18, the J gene TRBJ1-2; D is ambiguous. V was trimmed by 6 bases and J by 6 bases, leaving 23 bases between them. CDR3 length equals 16 residues. Germline V gene data show CDR1 as KGHSH and CDR2 as LQKENI. For the CDR3, the DNA is TGTGCCAGCTCGCCCGGAGGGAGACGGTGGGTGGATGGCTACACCTTC. It is translated as CASSPGGRRWVDGYTF.

As concerns this clone: This CDR3 is also generated by other DNA sequences in the sample. The V call is TRBV11-3, the J call TRBJ2-2; unclear D gene. This CDR3 spans 12 amino acids. With 4 bases removed from V and 3 bases from J, the gap between germline ends came to 3 bases. Per the germline V gene, CDR1 is SGHNT and CDR2 is YENEEA. This CDR3 reads CASSSYTGELFF. The CDR3 DNA reads TGTGCCAGCAGCTCCTACACCGGGGAGCTGTTTTTT.

The chain joins TRBV24-1 to TRBJ2-1; 10 nucleotides align to TRBD2. Germline CDR1 reads KGHDR; CDR2 reads SFDVKD. V dropped 3 bases and J dropped 2; count of bases not matched to a gene: 6. The CDR3 length is 17 residues. The CDR3 DNA reads TGTGCCACCAGTGATGGCTCCGGGACTAGCGCCTACAATGAGCAGTTCTTC. Residues: CATSDGSGTSAYNEQFF.

CDR3 DNA: TGTGCCAGCAGGGCAATACAGGTTAACTATGGCTACACCTTC. As protein: CASRAIQVNYGYTF. The V and J genes are TRBV6-5 and TRBJ1-2; tentatively, D is TRBD1 (5 bases). The CDR3 consists of 14 residues. Trimming cost V 6 bases and J 1 base, with 12 bases left between them. CDR1 MNHEY and CDR2 SVGAGI come from the germline V gene.

The chain uses TRBV28 and TRBJ2-1; 9 bases fit TRBD2. J was trimmed by 9 bases and V by 6 bases; bases with no gene match: 18. CDR1 and CDR2 (germline): MDHEN, SYDVKM. CDR3 size: 17 residues. CDR3 nucleotide sequence: TGTGCCAGCAGCCCACACGGCCGGGCTAGCGGGATACGTGAGCAGTTCTTC. Protein sequence: CASSPHGRASGIREQFF.

The genes are TRBV18 and TRBJ2-2; D is uncertain. With 4 bases removed from V and 3 bases from J, the gap between germline ends came to 9 bases. The V gene's germline CDR1 is KGHSH and CDR2 LQKENI. This CDR3 is 14 amino acids long. Written as DNA, the CDR3 is TGTGCCAGCTCACGTAGCCTCGACACCGGGGAGCTGTTTTTT. Translating gives CASSRSLDTGELFF.

This rearrangement joins TRBV11-1 to TRBJ1-1, with a possible D match to TRBD1 (6 bases). The CDR3 length is 13 residues. Germline V gene lookup returns CDR1 SGHAT and CDR2 FQDESV (reference sequence). Deletions cut 3 bases from V and 5 bases from J, with 10 bases between. The CDR3 here is CASSFQGKTEAFF. The CDR3 DNA follows: TGTGCCAGCAGCTTTCAGGGGAAAACTGAAGCTTTCTTT.

The rearrangement links TRBV13 to TRBJ1-6; 8 bases line up with TRBD1. The trim removed 4 bases at V and 6 bases at J, leaving 8 bases unmatched. The length of the CDR3 is 16 residues. Germline values: CDR1 PRHDT, CDR2 FYEKMQ (reference sequence). The CDR3 nucleotides are TGTGCCAGCAGCTACGCCGGACAGGGATTTAATTCACCCCTCCACTTT. Translation: CASSYAGQGFNSPLHF.

The J gene is TRBJ2-1, the V gene TRBV7-2; a weak D match, TRBD2 (5 bases). The V end lost 0 bases, the J end lost 6 bases, and 9 bases lay between the germline ends. Germline V CDR1 and CDR2: SGHTA, FQGNSA. This CDR3 is 14 amino acids long. Here the CDR3 reads CASSLAGSSNEQFF. DNA of the CDR3: TGTGCCAGCAGCTTAGCGGGGAGTTCCAATGAGCAGTTCTTC. Based on the CDR3 plus reference TRBV7-2 and TRBJ2-1, the full variable domain is GAGVSQSPSNKVTEKGKDVELRCDPISGHTALYWYRQSLGQGLEFLIYFQGNSAPDKSGLPSDRFSAERTGGSVSTLTIQRTQQEDSAVYLCASSLAGSSNEQFFGPGTRLTVL.

This clone has more than one count but fewer than ten. V is TRBV11-2 and J is TRBJ2-7; D perhaps matches TRBD1 (6 bases). The CDR3 is 13 residues long. The germline V gene encodes CDR1 SGHAT and CDR2 FQNNGV. V was cut by 5 bases and J by 2 bases, with 10 bases left in between. The CDR3 sequence is CASSADSTYEQYF. As DNA, the CDR3 is TGTGCCAGCAGCGCGGACAGCACCTACGAGCAGTACTTC.

This chain connects TRBV30 to TRBJ1-2; D remains ambiguous. The V gene's germline CDR1 is GTSNPN and CDR2 SVGIG (reference sequence). The CDR3 consists of 11 residues. With 7 bases removed from V and 4 bases from J, the gap between germline ends came to 10 bases. Here the CDR3 reads CASDILYGYTF. The DNA of the CDR3 is TGTGCCTCAGACATTCTCTATGGCTACACCTTC.

The chain combines TRBV18 with TRBJ1-2; 8 bases agree with TRBD1. There are 15 residues in the CDR3. The trim removed 1 base at V and 4 bases at J, leaving 5 bases unmatched. Germline CDR1 is KGHSH and CDR2 is LQKENI. The DNA of the CDR3 is TGTGCCAGCTCACCACAACAGGGGGGCGCCTATGGCTACACCTTC. Residues: CASSPQQGGAYGYTF.

V gene TRBV5-1 combines with J gene TRBJ1-2; TRBD1 matches 11 bases. Germline lookup yields CDR1 SGHRS and CDR2 YFSETQ. Trimming at V came to 0 bases and at J to 8 bases, leaving 6 bases not matched to a gene. The CDR3 has 15 amino acids. The CDR3: CASSLGGQGAEGYTF. DNA of the CDR3: TGCGCCAGCAGCTTGGGAGGACAGGGGGCGGAAGGCTACACCTTC.

The chain recombines TRBV18 with TRBJ2-2, with TRBD1 matching 10 bases. V trimming: 2 bases; J trimming: 3 bases; junction bases outside the gene matches: 0. CDR1 KGHSH and CDR2 LQKENI come from the germline V gene. The CDR3 covers 15 residues. Here the CDR3 DNA reads TGTGCCAGCTCACCAGGGACAGGGGACACCGGGGAGCTGTTTTTT. It codes for CASSPGTGDTGELFF.

V gene TRBV6-5 combines with J gene TRBJ2-1; TRBD2 matches at 15 bases. J gave up 6 bases and V 6 bases, and 3 bases lay outside the gene matches. The CDR3 sequence is 15 residues long. From germline, CDR1 is MNHEY and CDR2 SVGAGI. The CDR3 sequence: CASSWGLAGGNEQFF. The DNA for the CDR3 is TGTGCCAGCAGCTGGGGACTAGCGGGAGGCAATGAGCAGTTCTTC.

This clone occurred a few times. This rearrangement joins TRBV3-1 (or the pseudogene TRBV3-2) to TRBJ2-7, with 9 nucleotides matching TRBD2. This CDR3 has 17 amino acids. V lost 0 bases and J lost 5; bases outside the gene matches: 11. Per the germline V gene, CDR1 is LGHDT and CDR2 is YNNKEL (reference sequence). DNA of the CDR3: TGTGCCAGCAGCCAAGAGGCGCGAGCGGGAGGAAAGGACGAGCAGTACTTC. This encodes CASSQEARAGGKDEQYF.

The genes are TRBV5-1 and TRBJ2-2, with 13 bases lining up with TRBD2. With 0 bases clipped from V and 5 bases from J, the junction kept 4 bases outside the gene matches. CDR3 length: 17 amino acids. CDR1 and CDR2 from the germline V gene are SGHRS and YFSETQ. The CDR3 DNA follows: TGCGCCAGCAGCTTGGCCGGGGGACTAGCGGGAACCGGGGAGCTGTTTTTT. It is translated as CASSLAGGLAGTGELFF.